Following are 21 T cell receptor beta chains from one sample sequenced in a study of blood T cells in healthy people across ages. Primed by a sample-barcoded 5' primer and a J-beta primer mix, a second PCR proceeded for about 7 to 11 cycles. Via MiXCR, TCRdb re-called the 5' RACE reads, giving one row per CDR3 protein. Seen here are hundreds of thousands of distinct CDR3 sequences, under 45% observed once, and the top ten hold around 21%. Specimen: blood. Receptors were obtained from a man in his 60s in good health.

The rearrangement links TRBV30 to TRBJ2-5, with 14 bases aligning to TRBD2. The germline V gene encodes CDR1 GTSNPN and CDR2 SVGIG (reference sequence). V lost 0 bases to trimming and J lost 4 bases; unmatched junction nucleotides: 7. The length of the CDR3 is 17 residues. Here the CDR3 DNA reads TGTGCCTGGAGTGTATCCCGGACTAGCGGGGGGCGAGAGACCCAGTACTTC. As protein: CAWSVSRTSGGRETQYF.

This clonotype was recorded a few times. The chain recombines TRBV20-1 with TRBJ2-5; possibly TRBD1 for D (5 bases). This CDR3 is built from 14 residues. With 6 bases removed from V and 0 bases from J, the gap between germline ends came to 14 bases. The germline V gene encodes CDR1 DFQATT and CDR2 SNEGSKA (reference sequence). CDR3 residues: CSARQLAYQETQYF. The CDR3 coding sequence is TGCAGTGCCAGACAGCTCGCCTACCAAGAGACCCAGTACTTC.

The gene calls are TRBV6-6 and TRBJ2-5; D is perhaps TRBD1 (6 bases). The DNA end favors TRBJ2-7, so the J call may be wrong. CDR1 MNHNY and CDR2 SVGAGI come from the germline V gene (reference sequence). The CDR3 runs to 15 residues. The CDR3 loop reads CASSYGNRVPPEQYF. CDR3 sequence (DNA): TGTGCCAGCAGTTATGGCAACAGGGTTCCACCCGAGCAGTACTTC.

The V gene is TRBV30, the J gene TRBJ1-4; maybe TRBD1 (6 bases). Germline V gene data show CDR1 as GTSNPN and CDR2 as SVGIG (reference sequence). The CDR3 extends over 15 amino acids. Trimming removed 4 bases at V and 2 bases at J, with 14 bases between. The CDR3 here is CAWNREGSTNEKLFF. Here the CDR3 DNA reads TGTGCCTGGAACAGGGAAGGGTCGACTAATGAAAAACTGTTTTTT.

This rearrangement joins TRBV5-1 to TRBJ2-1; D is perhaps TRBD2 (6 bases). Trimming removed 0 bases from V and 7 bases from J, with 14 bases in between. The CDR3 has 15 amino acids. Germline lookup yields CDR1 SGHRS and CDR2 YFSETQ. In DNA, the CDR3 is TGCGCCAGCAGCTTGGGATCCCTTCGGGGGAATGAGCAGTTCTTC. Its protein product is CASSLGSLRGNEQFF.

V gene TRBV6-1 combines with J gene TRBJ1-2; weak D call: TRBD1 (6 bases). Germline V gives CDR1 MNHNS, CDR2 SASEGT. V gave up 6 bases and J gave up 5 bases, with 19 bases separating them. This CDR3 region has 15 residues. CDR3 nucleotides: TGTGCCAGCAGCCAACAGGGACCCATGGGGTATGGCTACACCTTC. It yields the protein CASSQQGPMGYGYTF.

This chain joins TRBV28 and TRBJ2-3; TRBD2 is a possible D gene (6 bases). V was shortened by 4 bases and J by 6 bases, with 14 bases between the two germline ends. Germline V CDR1 and CDR2: MDHEN, SYDVKM. The CDR3 length is 14 residues. In DNA, the CDR3 is TGTGCCAGCAGTTGGCGGGGTCCGGCGGATACGCAGTATTTT. It translates to CASSWRGPADTQYF.

This clonotype has only a few counts. This sequence joins TRBV4-3 and TRBJ1-2; D is perhaps TRBD1 (6 bases). Trimming pared 2 bases from V and 4 bases from J, leaving 14 bases between. CDR1 and CDR2 (germline): LGHNA, YSLEER. CDR3 size: 15 residues. The CDR3 nucleotides are TGCGCCAGCAGCCAACGACAGGACTTAAGCTATGGCTACACCTTC. This sequence encodes CASSQRQDLSYGYTF.

The gene calls are TRBV7-2 and TRBJ2-3; 10 positions agree with TRBD2. Losses at the gene ends were 5 bases for V and 3 bases for J; bases not matched to a gene: 8. The CDR3 length is 16 residues. Germline loops: CDR1 SGHTA, CDR2 FQGNSA. CDR3 sequence reads: CASSPRPSGGTDTQYF. The CDR3 DNA is TGTGCCAGCAGCCCCCGGCCTAGCGGGGGAACAGATACGCAGTATTTT.

This clonotype was observed many times. The V call is TRBV7-2, the J call TRBJ2-5, with unresolved D. This CDR3 has 15 amino acids. The V and J ends lost 5 bases and 5 bases respectively, with 18 bases between them. CDR1 SGHTA and CDR2 FQGNSA come from the germline V gene. CDR3 DNA: TGTGCCAGCAGCAACCCGGTGGCCAGAAGGGAGACCCAGTACTTC. Amino acids: CASSNPVARRETQYF.

The chain combines TRBV3-1 with TRBJ2-7; 9 nucleotides match TRBD2. Germline V gives CDR1 LGHDT, CDR2 YNNKEL (reference sequence). After removal of 4 bases from V and 0 bases from J, the junction contained 7 bases not matched to a gene. The CDR3 runs to 16 residues. This CDR3 reads CASSRIAGAFSYEQYF. CDR3 bases: TGTGCCAGCAGCCGCATAGCGGGGGCCTTCTCCTACGAGCAGTACTTC.

This chain connects TRBV15 to TRBJ2-1; TRBD1 matches at 11 bases. Germline V gene sequence: CDR1 LNHNV, CDR2 YYDKDF (reference sequence). This CDR3 comprises 14 residues. The V and J ends lost 5 bases and 12 bases, in that order; junction bases with no gene match: 9. CDR3 loop: CATSRGQGATGQFF. In DNA, the CDR3 is TGTGCCACCAGCCGAGGACAGGGGGCGACGGGGCAGTTCTTC.

This clonotype was counted only a few times. The V call is TRBV20-1, the J call TRBJ1-5; D perhaps matches TRBD1 (6 bases). The CDR3 extends over 15 amino acids. Trimming removed 0 bases at V and 4 bases at J, with 13 bases between. Germline values: CDR1 DFQATT, CDR2 SNEGSKA (reference sequence). The CDR3 loop reads CSARDRGAANQPQHF. The CDR3 DNA reads as TGCAGTGCTAGAGATAGGGGGGCCGCTAATCAGCCCCAGCATTTT.

The genes are TRBV6-5 and TRBJ2-3, with a tentative D call TRBD1 (5 bases). Trimming took off 4 bases at V and 2 bases at J, with 10 bases between the two ends. CDR3 length: 14 residues. Germline V gene sequence: CDR1 MNHEY, CDR2 SVGAGI. Written as DNA, the CDR3 is TGTGCCAGCAGTTGGGGCAGGAACACAGATACGCAGTATTTT. It codes for CASSWGRNTDTQYF.

V usage is TRBV7-2 and J usage is TRBJ1-1; D not resolved. V was trimmed by 1 base and J by 3 bases, leaving 9 bases between them. Germline-derived CDR1 and CDR2 are SGHTA and FQGNSA. The CDR3 extends over 14 amino acids. For the CDR3, the DNA is TGTGCCAGCAGCTTAGAGGTCAGCCACACTGAAGCTTTCTTT. Translated: CASSLEVSHTEAFF.

This clonotype has just a few counts. The V call is TRBV20-1, the J call TRBJ1-2, with D perhaps matching TRBD1 (5 bases). Between the trimmed V and J ends, which lost 3 bases and 5 bases, there was a span of 10 bases. The CDR3 covers 12 residues. Germline CDR1 is DFQATT and CDR2 is SNEGSKA (reference sequence). The CDR3 loop reads CSASRGSYGYTF. The DNA for the CDR3 is TGCAGTGCTAGTAGGGGCTCTTATGGCTACACCTTC.

This rearrangement joins TRBV12-3 or TRBV12-4 to TRBJ1-1; tentative D call: TRBD1 (6 bases). The CDR3 is 11 amino acids. V was clipped by 5 bases and J by 11 bases, with 12 bases between them. The CDR3: CASSTGSVAFF. The CDR3 DNA is TGTGCCAGCAGTACAGGGAGCGTCGCTTTCTTT.

About this clonotype itself: A much larger clone lies a single base off, so this may be a read error. V usage is TRBV6-5 and J usage is TRBJ2-5; tentative D call: TRBD1 (6 bases). The DNA end is a closer match to TRBJ2-1, so the J assignment may be wrong. The germline gives CDR1 MNHEY, CDR2 SVGAGI. This CDR3 has 15 residues. CDR3 sequence (DNA): TGTGCCAGCAGCCCTGCGGGTCGGGGACAAGAGACCCAGTTCTTC. This gives the protein CASSPAGRGQETQFF.

The rearrangement uses TRBV30 and TRBJ1-6; D perhaps matches TRBD1 (6 bases). Germline values: CDR1 GTSNPN, CDR2 SVGIG (reference sequence). Trimming stripped 0 bases from V and 6 bases from J, with 6 bases between. The CDR3 has 13 residues. CDR3 region: CAWSVDSNSPLHF. The DNA for the CDR3 is TGTGCCTGGAGTGTGGACAGTAATTCACCCCTCCACTTT. Combining the CDR3 with reference TRBV30 and TRBJ1-6 gives the whole variable domain SQTIHQWPATLVQPVGSPLSLECTVEGTSNPNLYWYRQAAGRGLQLLFYSVGIGQISSEVPQNLSASRPQDRQFILSSKKLLLSDSGFYLCAWSVDSNSPLHFGNGTRLTVT.

In this sample, this clonotype turned up a few times. This chain joins TRBV14 and TRBJ1-2; TRBD1 might be the D (6 bases). CDR3 length: 17 amino acids. V was cut by 0 bases and J by 4 bases, with 18 bases left in between. CDR1 and CDR2 (germline): SGHDN, FVKESK. The CDR3 DNA reads TGTGCCAGCAGCCAAGATGGAGGTGGGGGCTTTGGCTATGGCTACACCTTC. Translated, it gives CASSQDGGGGFGYGYTF. The entire variable domain, with the rest obtained from reference TRBV14 and TRBJ1-2, is as follows: EAGVTQFPSHSVIEKGQTVTLRCDPISGHDNLYWYRRVMGKEIKFLLHFVKESKQDESGMPNNRFLAERTGGTYSTLKVQPAELEDSGVYFCASSQDGGGGFGYGYTFGSGTRLTVV.

Comment on this clonotype: One end of the junction is discordant with germline, which a read error may explain. The chain combines TRBV20-1 with TRBJ2-7, with D possibly called TRBD1 or TRBD2 (5 bases each). In germline, CDR1 is DFQATT, CDR2 SNEGSKA (reference sequence). This CDR3 is 16 amino acids long. CDR3 in DNA: TGCAGTACTAGAGGGGCCCCCATGGGCAGTGCCTACGAGCAGTACTTC. Protein: CSTRGAPMGSAYEQYF.